These 16 T cell receptor beta chains share one sample of origin, sequenced in a study of blood T cells in healthy people across ages. The use of a sample-barcoded 5' primer and a J-beta primer mix characterized a second PCR of about 7 to 12 cycles. TCRdb called the 5' RACE reads again in MiXCR, with one record for every CDR3 protein. The sample has nearly 1 million distinct CDR3 sequences; approximately 50% are singletons. Sequences were obtained from blood. Receptors were obtained from a woman aged 55-70 years in good health.

The rearrangement joins TRBV28 to TRBJ2-7; D may be TRBD1 or TRBD2 (5 bases each). V was shortened by 9 bases and J by 3 bases, with 15 bases between the two germline ends. The CDR3 loop spans 13 amino acids. The germline CDR1 and CDR2 sequences are MDHEN and SYDVKM. The CDR3 protein is CASSEGHLYEQYF. The CDR3 DNA follows: TGTGCCAGTAGCGAAGGACATCTCTACGAGCAGTACTTC.

This clonotype was picked up a small number of times. The chain's CDR3 is CASSLPPWGRGHYNEQFF. As DNA, the CDR3 is TGCGCCAGCAGCCTCCCCCCGTGGGGCAGGGGGCATTACAATGAGCAGTTCTTC. V gene TRBV4-1 combines with J gene TRBJ2-1, with 8 bases lining up with TRBD1. The length of the CDR3 is 18 residues. The germline V gene has CDR1 MGHRA and CDR2 YSYEKL. With V trimmed by 4 bases and J by 4 bases, 15 bases remained unmatched.

This clonotype came up a few times. The V call is TRBV4-3, the J call TRBJ2-7; D is uncertain. Trimming left V 0 bases short and J 2 bases short, with 8 bases between. The CDR3 loop spans 14 amino acids. Germline CDR1 and CDR2: LGHNA and YSLEER. The CDR3 nucleotides read TGCGCCAGCAGCCAAGAGGTGAGCGCCTACGAGCAGTACTTC. It codes for CASSQEVSAYEQYF.

This clonotype was found a few times. This chain uses TRBV5-6 with TRBJ1-6; 7 bases are a match to TRBD1. Trimming removed 1 base from V and 10 bases from J; junction bases left unmatched: 8. CDR1 and CDR2 (germline): SGHDT, YYEEEE. This CDR3 region has 15 residues. The DNA for the CDR3 is TGTGCCAGCAGCTTGCAAGGACAGGCAAGCTCACCCCTCCACTTT. It translates to CASSLQGQASSPLHF. Variable domain in full (rest from reference TRBV5-6 and TRBJ1-6): DAGVTQSPTHLIKTRGQQVTLRCSPKSGHDTVSWYQQALGQGPQFIFQYYEEEERQRGNFPDRFSGHQFPNYSSELNVNALLLGDSALYLCASSLQGQASSPLHFGNGTRLTVT.

The chain has TRBV12-3 or TRBV12-4 and TRBJ1-4; TRBD1 might be the D (6 bases). Trimming pared 6 bases from V and 2 bases from J, leaving 22 bases between. The CDR3 consists of 18 residues. CDR3 sequence reads: CASSQGTLQGVTNEKLFF. CDR3 nucleotide sequence: TGTGCCAGCAGCCAAGGGACCCTACAGGGAGTCACTAATGAAAAACTGTTTTTT.

The chain carries TRBV6-5 and TRBJ2-4; 7 bases agree with TRBD1. The J call may be faulty, since TRBJ2-7 better matches the DNA end. CDR3 length equals 12 residues. Germline V gene lookup returns CDR1 MNHEY and CDR2 SVGAGI. CDR3 residues: CASGTDAYEQYF. The CDR3 DNA reads TGTGCCAGCGGGACAGATGCCTACGAGCAGTACTTC.

The chain couples TRBV20-1 to TRBJ2-1, with 14 nucleotides matching TRBD2. CDR1 DFQATT and CDR2 SNEGSKA come from the germline V gene (reference sequence). J lost 4 bases, V lost 1 base, and 6 bases had no gene match. The CDR3 consists of 17 residues. CDR3 region: CSARGLAGGTVYNEQFF. The CDR3, as DNA: TGCAGTGCTAGAGGACTAGCGGGAGGGACGGTATACAATGAGCAGTTCTTC.

The rearrangement uses TRBV29-1 and TRBJ2-3; no firm D call. The ends were cut back, 4 bases at V and 0 bases at J, with 14 bases in the middle. CDR3 length: 15 residues. Germline lookup yields CDR1 SQVTM and CDR2 ANQGSEA. The CDR3 sequence is CSVVPWADSTDTQYF. In DNA, the CDR3 is TGCAGCGTTGTCCCTTGGGCGGATAGCACAGATACGCAGTATTTT.

The chain links TRBV7-7 to TRBJ1-2, with a tentative D call TRBD1 (5 bases). This CDR3 is 14 amino acids long. V was pared by 5 bases and J by 2 bases, with 12 bases between. From germline, CDR1 is SSHAT and CDR2 FNYEAQ (reference sequence). CDR3 DNA sequence: TGTGCCAGCAGCCCCCTTGGGGCGAACTATGGCTACACCTTC. Translating it yields CASSPLGANYGYTF.

The genes are TRBV18 and TRBJ1-2; tentatively, D is TRBD1 (5 bases). Trimming stripped 2 bases from V and 7 bases from J, with 11 bases between. The CDR3 spans 13 residues. Germline V gene sequence: CDR1 KGHSH, CDR2 LQKENI. The CDR3 spells CASSPSGIGGYTF. The DNA of the CDR3 is TGTGCCAGCTCACCATCAGGGATTGGTGGCTACACCTTC.

The chain joins TRBV20-1 to TRBJ2-4; weak D call: TRBD2 (6 bases). The J call may not be correct, given that the DNA end is closer to TRBJ2-5. The CDR3 runs to 14 residues. Germline assignment: CDR1 DFQATT and CDR2 SNEGSKA (reference sequence). The CDR3 loop reads CSARDPSVGETQYF. DNA for the CDR3: TGCAGTGCTAGAGACCCTAGCGTGGGCGAGACCCAGTACTTC.

The sample holds one count of this clonotype. The V call is TRBV20-1, the J call TRBJ2-7; 9 bases match TRBD1. This CDR3 comprises 15 residues. In germline, CDR1 is DFQATT, CDR2 SNEGSKA (reference sequence). V trimming: 0 bases; J trimming: 4 bases; junction bases outside the gene matches: 7. In DNA, the CDR3 is TGCAGTGCTAGAGATCGCGGACAGGGGATGTACGAGCAGTACTTC. Its protein is CSARDRGQGMYEQYF.

The chain recombines TRBV7-7 with TRBJ2-1; D not resolved. V dropped 1 base and J dropped 0 bases, with 7 bases sitting between them. Germline CDR1 SSHAT, CDR2 FNYEAQ (reference sequence). CDR3 size: 15 residues. For the CDR3, the DNA is TGTGCCAGCAGCTTAGATGTGAGCTCCTACAATGAGCAGTTCTTC. This gives the protein CASSLDVSSYNEQFF.

V gene TRBV12-3 or TRBV12-4 combines with J gene TRBJ2-5; 7 nucleotides agree with TRBD2. There are 15 residues in the CDR3. Germline trimming cut 0 bases from V and 5 bases from J; bases unmatched to any gene: 6. CDR3 amino acids: CASSLALLARETQYF. The CDR3 region has the DNA TGTGCCAGCAGTTTAGCGCTACTAGCGCGGGAGACCCAGTACTTC.

This clonotype showed up just a few times. The J gene is TRBJ2-7, the V gene TRBV4-3; 8 bases align to TRBD2. Germline assignment: CDR1 LGHNA and CDR2 YSLEER. The V gene end was trimmed by 0 bases and the J gene end by 3 bases; junction bases not matched to a gene: 4. The CDR3 contains 15 residues. The CDR3 nucleotides are TGCGCCAGCAGCCAAGATTCTAGCGGGTACTACGAGCAGTACTTC. It codes for CASSQDSSGYYEQYF.

V gene TRBV20-1 combines with J gene TRBJ2-5; D is unresolved. The CDR3 is 15 residues long. V was cut by 0 bases and J by 4 bases, with 15 bases left in between. CDR1 is DFQATT and CDR2 is SNEGSKA in the germline V gene (reference sequence). Here the CDR3 reads CSARDRRLLPETQYF. The CDR3, as DNA: TGCAGTGCTAGAGATAGGCGACTTCTCCCAGAGACCCAGTACTTC.